This is a list of T cell receptor beta chains from one sample in a study of CD8+ T cells in alopecia areata. Data came from immunoSEQ multiplex PCR; TCRdb stores just in-frame clones and leaves some out. The sample lists some 170,000 clones, about three fifths occurring once. The sequences come from CD4+ T cells sorted from blood, collected at week 56, from a patient treated with tofacitinib. The origin of the receptors is a human donor with alopecia areata. CDR3s include the opening cysteine and the closing phenylalanine or tryptophan. Fields, in order: J gene, V gene, clone size, D gene, CDR3 protein, CDR3 DNA. A D gene is named only where the DNA matches it firmly. Expanded clones are given a class, and other clones once, few, many or no size at all.

>TRBJ2-7|TRBV15|-|-
CATSTRATEHGEQYF
TGTGCCACCAGCACACGAGCGACAGAACATGGCGAGCAGTACTTC
>TRBJ2-3|TRBV5-1|-|TRBD2
CASSLMTSGGGTDTQYF
TGCGCCAGCAGCTTGATGACTAGCGGGGGTGGCACAGATACGCAGTATTTT
>TRBJ2-6|TRBV29-1|few|-
CSARQSSGANVLTF
TGCAGCGCGAGACAGAGTTCTGGGGCCAACGTCCTGACTTTC
>TRBJ2-7|TRBV6-5|-|TRBD1
CASSPTGTGGYEQYF
TGTGCCAGCAGTCCGACCGGGACAGGGGGGTACGAGCAGTACTTC
>TRBJ1-1|TRBV27|-|TRBD1
CASSLSPGGFREAFF
TGTGCCAGCAGTTTATCGCCAGGGGGTTTTCGTGAAGCTTTCTTT
>TRBJ2-5|TRBV7-8|-|-
CASSLSWTYQETQYF
TGTGCCAGCAGCTTATCCTGGACTTACCAAGAGACCCAGTACTTC
>TRBJ2-1|TRBV30|-|TRBD1
CAWSGSGGRTYNEQFF
TGTGCCTGGAGCGGATCAGGGGGCCGTACCTACAATGAGCAGTTCTTC
>TRBJ1-2|TRBV15|-|-
CATSSRPAYGYTF
TGTGCCACCAGCAGCCGACCCGCCTATGGCTACACCTTC
>TRBJ1-3|TRBV29-1|-|-
CSALLATSGNTIYF
TGCAGCGCCCTACTCGCCACCTCTGGAAACACCATATATTTT
>TRBJ2-7|TRBV2|-|TRBD2
CASRIAGDDYEQYF
TGTGCCAGCCGGATAGCGGGGGATGACTACGAGCAGTACTTC
>TRBJ1-1|TRBV19|-|-
CASSILGRIREAFF
TGTGCCAGTAGTATCTTGGGACGGATCCGGGAAGCTTTCTTT
>TRBJ1-5|TRBV30|-|TRBD1
CAWAGGSCNQPQHF
TGTGCCTGGGCAGGGGGCAGCTGCAATCAGCCCCAGCATTTT
>TRBJ2-7|TRBV7-8|few|-
CASSTQALSYEQYF
TGTGCCAGCAGCACACAGGCACTCTCCTACGAGCAGTACTTC
>TRBJ1-1|TRBV29-1|once|TRBD1
CSVVKGTGTEAFF
TGCAGCGTGGTAAAAGGGACAGGAACTGAAGCTTTCTTT
>TRBJ2-5|TRBV18|-|TRBD2
CASSPGTTKETQYF
TGTGCCAGCTCACCCGGGACTACAAAAGAGACCCAGTACTTC
>TRBJ1-2|TRBV29-1|-|-
CSVDGPNGYTF
TGCAGCGTTGATGGACCGAATGGCTACACCTTC
>TRBJ1-1|TRBV30|-|-
CAWETGSEAFF
TGTGCCTGGGAAACTGGGAGTGAAGCTTTCTTT
>TRBJ1-2|TRBV15|-|-
CATSRPGSRRDGYTF
TGTGCCACCAGCAGACCGGGTTCGAGGAGAGATGGCTACACCTTC
>TRBJ2-3|TRBV20-1|-|TRBD2
CSASGLGQYF
TGCAGTGCCTCGGGACTAGGGCAGTATTTT
>TRBJ1-1|TRBV7-2|-|TRBD1
CASSLNRDRVNTEAFF
TGTGCCAGCAGCCTAAACCGGGACAGAGTCAACACTGAAGCTTTCTTT
>TRBJ1-2|TRBV2|-|-
CASRAGAYGYTF
TGTGCCAGCAGGGCAGGGGCCTATGGCTACACCTTC
>TRBJ2-7|TRBV10-3|-|TRBD1
CAIRGTGSGEQYF
TGTGCCATCAGGGGGACAGGCTCTGGCGAGCAGTACTTC
>TRBJ1-1|TRBV27|few|TRBD1
CASSPRQGVESEAFF
TGTGCCAGCAGTCCCCGACAGGGGGTAGAGTCTGAAGCTTTCTTT
>TRBJ2-1|TRBV5-1|few|TRBD1
CASSSGRLTGNNYNEQFF
TGCGCCAGCAGCTCCGGCCGCCTGACAGGGAATAACTACAATGAGCAGTTCTTC
>TRBJ2-7|TRBV6-5|few|-
CASSIGQSYEQYF
TGTGCCAGCAGTATCGGACAGTCCTACGAGCAGTACTTC
>TRBJ1-5|TRBV23-1|-|TRBD1
CASSQSTGGESVIQPQHF
TGCGCCAGCAGTCAATCAACAGGGGGCGAGTCTGTAATTCAGCCCCAGCATTTT
>TRBJ2-5|TRBV29-1|few|-
CSVGGQNQETQYF
TGCAGCGTTGGAGGACAGAACCAAGAGACCCAGTACTTC